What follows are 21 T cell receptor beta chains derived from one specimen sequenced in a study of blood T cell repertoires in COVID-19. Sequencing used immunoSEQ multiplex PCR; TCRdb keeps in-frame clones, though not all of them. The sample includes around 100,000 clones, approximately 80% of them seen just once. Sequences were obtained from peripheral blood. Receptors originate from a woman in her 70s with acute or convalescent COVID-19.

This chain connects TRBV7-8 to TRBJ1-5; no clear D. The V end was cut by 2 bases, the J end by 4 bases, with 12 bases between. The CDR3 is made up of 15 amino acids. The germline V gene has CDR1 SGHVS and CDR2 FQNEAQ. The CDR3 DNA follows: TGTGCCAGCAGCTTATCGGCAGGCCGTAATCAGCCCCAGCATTTT. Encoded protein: CASSLSAGRNQPQHF.

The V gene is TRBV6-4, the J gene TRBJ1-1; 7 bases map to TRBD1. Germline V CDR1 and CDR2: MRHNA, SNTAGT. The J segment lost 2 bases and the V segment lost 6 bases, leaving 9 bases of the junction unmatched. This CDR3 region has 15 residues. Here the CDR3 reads CASRAQGTVNTEAFF. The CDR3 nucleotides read TGTGCCAGCAGAGCCCAGGGGACAGTTAACACTGAAGCTTTCTTT.

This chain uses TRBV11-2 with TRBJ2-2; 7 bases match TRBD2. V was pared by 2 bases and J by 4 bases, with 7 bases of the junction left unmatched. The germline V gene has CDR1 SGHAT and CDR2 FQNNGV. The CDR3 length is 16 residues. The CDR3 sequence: CASSLHPGGSTGELFF. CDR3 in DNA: TGTGCCAGCAGCTTACATCCCGGCGGGAGCACCGGGGAGCTGTTTTTT. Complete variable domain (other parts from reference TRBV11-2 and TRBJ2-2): EAGVAQSPRYKIIEKRQSVAFWCNPISGHATLYWYQQILGQGPKLLIQFQNNGVVDDSQLPKDRFSAERLKGVDSTLKIQPAKLEDSAVYLCASSLHPGGSTGELFFGEGSRLTVL.

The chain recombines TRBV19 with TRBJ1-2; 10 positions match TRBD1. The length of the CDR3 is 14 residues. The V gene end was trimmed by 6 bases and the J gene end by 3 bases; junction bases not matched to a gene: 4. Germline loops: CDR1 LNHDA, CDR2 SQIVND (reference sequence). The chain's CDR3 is CASRATGGDYGYTF. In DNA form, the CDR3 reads TGTGCCAGTAGAGCGACAGGGGGCGACTATGGCTACACCTTC. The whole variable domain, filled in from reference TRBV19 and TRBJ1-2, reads DGGITQSPKYLFRKEGQNVTLSCEQNLNHDAMYWYRQDPGQGLRLIYYSQIVNDFQKGDIAEGYSVSREKKESFPLTVTSAQKNPTAFYLCASRATGGDYGYTFGSGTRLTVV.

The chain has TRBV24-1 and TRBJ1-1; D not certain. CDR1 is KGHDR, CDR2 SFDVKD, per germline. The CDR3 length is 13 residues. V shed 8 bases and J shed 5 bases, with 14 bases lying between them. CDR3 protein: CATNVGLRTEAFF. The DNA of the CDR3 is TGTGCCACCAATGTCGGGTTACGGACTGAAGCTTTCTTT.

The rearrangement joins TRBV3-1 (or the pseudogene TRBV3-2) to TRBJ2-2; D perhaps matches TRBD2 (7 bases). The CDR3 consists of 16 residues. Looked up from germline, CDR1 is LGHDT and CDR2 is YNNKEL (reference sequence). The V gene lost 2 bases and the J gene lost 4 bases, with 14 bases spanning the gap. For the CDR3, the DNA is TGTGCCAGCAGCCAAAGGGGGGGCCAGGGCACCGGGGAGCTGTTTTTT. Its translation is CASSQRGGQGTGELFF.

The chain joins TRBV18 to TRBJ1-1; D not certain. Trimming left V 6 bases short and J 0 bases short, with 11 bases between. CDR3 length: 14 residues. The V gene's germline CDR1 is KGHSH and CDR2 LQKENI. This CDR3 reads CASSPAGLNTEAFF. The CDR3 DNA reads TGTGCCAGCTCCCCCGCGGGGTTGAACACTGAAGCTTTCTTT.

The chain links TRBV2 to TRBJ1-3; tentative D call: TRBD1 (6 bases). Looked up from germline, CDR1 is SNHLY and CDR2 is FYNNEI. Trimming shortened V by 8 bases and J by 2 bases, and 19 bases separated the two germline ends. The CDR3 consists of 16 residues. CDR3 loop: CASGRKVGAAGNTIYF. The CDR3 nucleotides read TGTGCCAGCGGCCGAAAGGTGGGGGCGGCTGGAAACACCATATATTTT.

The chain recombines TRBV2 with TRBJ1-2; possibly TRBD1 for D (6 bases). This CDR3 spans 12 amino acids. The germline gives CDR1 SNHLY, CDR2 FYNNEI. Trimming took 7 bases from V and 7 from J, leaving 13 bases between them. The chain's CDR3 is CASIPGGGGYTF. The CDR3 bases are TGTGCCAGCATTCCGGGGGGCGGTGGCTACACCTTC. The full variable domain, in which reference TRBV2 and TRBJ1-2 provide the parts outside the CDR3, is EPEVTQTPSHQVTQMGQEVILRCVPISNHLYFYWYRQILGQKVEFLVSFYNNEISEKSEIFDDQFSVERPDGSNFTLKIRSTKLEDSAMYFCASIPGGGGYTFGSGTRLTVV.

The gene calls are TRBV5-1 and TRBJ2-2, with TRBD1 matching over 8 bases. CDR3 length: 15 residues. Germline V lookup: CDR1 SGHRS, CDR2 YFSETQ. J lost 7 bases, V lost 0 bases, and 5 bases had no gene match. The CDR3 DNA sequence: TGCGCCAGCAGCTTGGAAGGACAGGGCGTCGGGGAGCTGTTTTTT. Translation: CASSLEGQGVGELFF.

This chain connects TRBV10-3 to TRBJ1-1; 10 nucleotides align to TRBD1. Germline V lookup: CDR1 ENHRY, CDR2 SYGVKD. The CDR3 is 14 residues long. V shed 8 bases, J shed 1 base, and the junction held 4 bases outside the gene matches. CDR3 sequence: CAIRDRGENTEAFF. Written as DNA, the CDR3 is TGTGCCATCCGGGACAGGGGTGAGAACACTGAAGCTTTCTTT.

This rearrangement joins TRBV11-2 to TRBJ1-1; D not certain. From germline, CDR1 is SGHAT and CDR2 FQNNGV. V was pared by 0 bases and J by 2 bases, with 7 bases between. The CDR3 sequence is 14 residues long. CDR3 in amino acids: CASSLETRNTEAFF. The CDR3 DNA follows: TGTGCCAGCAGCTTAGAAACCAGAAACACTGAAGCTTTCTTT.

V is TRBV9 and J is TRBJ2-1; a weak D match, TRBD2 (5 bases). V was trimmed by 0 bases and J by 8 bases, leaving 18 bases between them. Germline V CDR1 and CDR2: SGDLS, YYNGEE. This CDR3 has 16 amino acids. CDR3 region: CASSVGGTGRVDEQFF. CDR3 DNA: TGTGCCAGCAGCGTAGGGGGTACCGGGCGGGTCGATGAGCAGTTCTTC.

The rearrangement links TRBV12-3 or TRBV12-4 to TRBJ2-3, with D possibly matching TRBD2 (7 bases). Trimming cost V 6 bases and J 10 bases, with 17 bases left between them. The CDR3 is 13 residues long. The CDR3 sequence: CASRWGGRGAQYF. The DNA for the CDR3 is TGTGCCAGCAGGTGGGGGGGGCGTGGGGCGCAGTATTTT.

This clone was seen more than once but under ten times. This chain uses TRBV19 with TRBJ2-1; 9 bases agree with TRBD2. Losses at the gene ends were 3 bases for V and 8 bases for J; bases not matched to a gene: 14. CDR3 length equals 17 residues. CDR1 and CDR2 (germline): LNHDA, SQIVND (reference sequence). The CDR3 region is CASSMVGKREVGYEQFF. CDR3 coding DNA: TGTGCCAGTAGTATGGTCGGCAAGCGGGAGGTAGGGTATGAGCAGTTCTTC.

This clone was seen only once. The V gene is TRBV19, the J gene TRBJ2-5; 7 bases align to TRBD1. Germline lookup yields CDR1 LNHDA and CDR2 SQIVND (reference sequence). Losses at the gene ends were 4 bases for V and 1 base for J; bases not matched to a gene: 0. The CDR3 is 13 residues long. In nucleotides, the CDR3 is TGTGCCAGTAGTAGGGACAGCCAAGAGACCCAGTACTTC. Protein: CASSRDSQETQYF.

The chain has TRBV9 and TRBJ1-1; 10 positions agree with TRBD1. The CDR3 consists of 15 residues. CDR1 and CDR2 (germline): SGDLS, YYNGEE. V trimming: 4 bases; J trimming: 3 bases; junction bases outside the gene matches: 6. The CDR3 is CASSPRQGADTEAFF. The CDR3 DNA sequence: TGTGCCAGCAGCCCAAGACAGGGGGCAGACACTGAAGCTTTCTTT.

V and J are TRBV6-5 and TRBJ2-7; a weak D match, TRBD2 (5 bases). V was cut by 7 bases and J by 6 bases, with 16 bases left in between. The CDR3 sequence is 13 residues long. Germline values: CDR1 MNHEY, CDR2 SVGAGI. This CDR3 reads CASTEVGLGEQYF. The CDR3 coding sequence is TGTGCCAGCACGGAGGTAGGGCTGGGCGAGCAGTACTTC.

The CDR3 DNA is TGTGCCAGCAGCCAGGGTGATAGAAATTCACCCCTCCACTTT. Protein: CASSQGDRNSPLHF. The rearrangement uses TRBV7-9 and TRBJ1-6, with a possible D match to TRBD1 (5 bases). The CDR3 runs 14 residues. With 5 bases removed from V and 7 bases from J, the gap between germline ends came to 12 bases. The germline V gene has CDR1 SEHNR and CDR2 FQNEAQ (reference sequence).

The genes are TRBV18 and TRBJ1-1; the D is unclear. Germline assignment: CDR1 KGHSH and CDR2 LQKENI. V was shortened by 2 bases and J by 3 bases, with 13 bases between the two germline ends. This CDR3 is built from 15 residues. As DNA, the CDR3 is TGTGCCAGCTCACCAATCAACGCCGGGGACACTGAAGCTTTCTTT. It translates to CASSPINAGDTEAFF.

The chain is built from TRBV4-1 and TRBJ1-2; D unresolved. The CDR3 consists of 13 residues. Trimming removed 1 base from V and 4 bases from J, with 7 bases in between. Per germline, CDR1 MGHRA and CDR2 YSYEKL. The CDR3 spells CASSQAGGYGYTF. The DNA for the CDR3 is TGCGCCAGCAGCCAAGCCGGAGGCTATGGCTACACCTTC.